This T cell receptor beta chain comes out of a study of T cell repertoires in aging, cancer and after chemotherapy. Study in general: About 9 million TCR reads were in the whole dataset.

TCR beta rearrangements were amplified from peripheral blood genomic DNA. The count of this clonotype is one. Multiplex touch-down PCR with TRB-A/B primers amplified rearranged V-D-J TRB sequences. In TCRdb, the multiplex PCR reads were re-called with MiXCR into one record per CDR3 protein. This sample yields 1,000 to 1,200 distinct CDR3 sequences, of which around half are seen a single time; under 13% belongs to the top ten. Looked up from germline, CDR1 is MDHEN and CDR2 is SYDVKM. The CDR3 consists of 17 residues. V was cut by 3 bases and J by 3 bases, with 19 bases left in between. Sequencing input: blood. This clonotype originated in a human donor with a solid tumor. The donor label of this sample is uncertain. This chain connects TRBV28 to TRBJ2-3, with a weak D call TRBD2 (5 bases). This chain's CDR3 is CASSLVGGERGTDTQYF. In nucleotides, the CDR3 is TGTGCCAGCAGTTTGGTCGGTGGGGAGAGAGGGACAGATACGCAGTATTTT.